This T cell receptor (beta chain) was sequenced for a study of blood T cell repertoires in COVID-19. The assay was immunoSEQ multiplex PCR, and TCRdb's table has in-frame clones only and misses some. The sample lists about 250,000 clones, 86% occurring once. What the recovered Cohort 3 donors had was two negative PCRs, clearance, or symptom resolution. The V and J ends lost 5 bases and 4 bases, in that order; junction bases with no gene match: 0. Germline loops: CDR1 GTSNPN, CDR2 SVGIG (reference sequence). The CDR3 has 12 amino acids. The sequencing input was PBMCs or T cells enriched from blood (not recorded which). The receptor was isolated from a man in his forties who had recovered from COVID-19. The rearrangement links TRBV30 to TRBJ1-1; TRBD1 aligns across 11 bases. The DNA of the CDR3 is TGTGCCTGGGGGACAGGGGGCACTGAAGCTTTCTTT. It translates to CAWGTGGTEAFF.